These 26 T cell receptor beta chains originate from one sample sequenced in a study of cytomegalovirus exposure and HLA in healthy donors. PCR employed 60 Vbeta and 13 Jbeta primers. TCRdb keeps only in-frame clones here, not all; method: immunoSEQ multiplex PCR. This sample yields 95,000 to 100,000 clones, of which more than 70% are seen a single time; approximately 3.6% belongs to the top ten. Material for sequencing was PBMCs. The source of these receptors is a man aged 25 to 45 in good health and CMV-seronegative.

Note on this clone: Other DNA sequences in the same sample also yield this CDR3. The chain carries TRBV5-6 and TRBJ2-4, with 11 bases lining up with TRBD1. The CDR3 spans 19 residues. Germline V gene lookup returns CDR1 SGHDT and CDR2 YYEEEE. V lost 3 bases to trimming and J lost 0 bases; unmatched junction nucleotides: 11. CDR3 residues: CASSSDRGRLVLAKNIQYF. As DNA, the CDR3 is TGTGCCAGCAGCTCGGACAGGGGGCGATTGGTACTAGCCAAAAACATTCAGTACTTC.

In DNA, the CDR3 is TGTGCCAGTTCTGGGACAGGGAGGCGGTTCGACATTCAGTACTTC. Protein product: CASSGTGRRFDIQYF. This chain links TRBV28 with TRBJ2-4; 9 positions agree with TRBD1. The CDR3 consists of 15 residues. The V gene end was trimmed by 9 bases and the J gene end by 8 bases; junction bases not matched to a gene: 14. CDR1 and CDR2 (germline): MDHEN, SYDVKM.

J is TRBJ2-7 and V is TRBV28, with a weak D call TRBD2 (5 bases). V shed 2 bases and J shed 6 bases, with 8 bases lying between them. This CDR3 contains 12 residues. Germline values: CDR1 MDHEN, CDR2 SYDVKM. CDR3 protein: CASSLKAGEQYF. For the CDR3, the DNA is TGTGCCAGCAGTTTAAAGGCGGGCGAGCAGTACTTC.

A remark on this clone: An end of the junction does not agree with germline; a read error may underlie this. The chain is built from TRBV9 and TRBJ2-1, with D possibly being TRBD2 (6 bases). This CDR3 has 12 amino acids. From germline, CDR1 is SGDLS and CDR2 YYNGEE. The CDR3 sequence: CASSVGGVRMVF. In DNA form, the CDR3 reads TGTGCCAGCAGCGTAGGGGGGGTAAGAATGGTCTTC. Full variable domain (missing parts from reference TRBV9 and TRBJ2-1): DSGVTQTPKHLITATGQRVTLRCSPRSGDLSVYWYQQSLDQGLQFLIQYYNGEERAKGNILERFSAQQFPDLHSELNLSSLELGDSALYFCASSVGGVRMVFGPGTRLTVL.

The chain uses TRBV13 and TRBJ1-6, with D possibly TRBD1 on 5 matching bases. CDR1 PRHDT and CDR2 FYEKMQ come from the germline V gene (reference sequence). V lost 5 bases and J 7 bases, leaving 18 bases between the germline ends. There are 16 residues in the CDR3. This CDR3 reads CASSHVGGTKNSPLHF. The DNA of the CDR3 is TGTGCCAGCAGCCATGTGGGGGGGACGAAGAATTCACCCCTCCACTTT.

The genes are TRBV4-2 and TRBJ2-1; 10 bases line up with TRBD2. After removal of 3 bases from V and 1 base from J, the junction contained 9 bases not matched to a gene. CDR1 LGHNA and CDR2 YNFKEQ come from the germline V gene. The CDR3 spans 18 residues. As DNA, the CDR3 is TGTGCCAGCAGCCATCAACTAGCGGGGCTCCAGTCCTACAATGAGCAGTTCTTC. This gives the protein CASSHQLAGLQSYNEQFF.

The J gene is TRBJ1-1, the V gene TRBV18; D gene ambiguous. CDR3 length: 14 residues. The V gene lost 3 bases and the J gene lost 8 bases, with 16 bases spanning the gap. From germline, CDR1 is KGHSH and CDR2 LQKENI. The CDR3 bases are TGTGCCAGCTCACCCCCGCCAGGCACCCCGGAAGCTTTCTTT. Protein: CASSPPPGTPEAFF.

This clone was observed a handful of times. The chain uses TRBV5-6 and TRBJ2-2, with a possible D match to TRBD1 (6 bases). V lost 2 bases and J 6 bases, leaving 8 bases between the germline ends. This CDR3 spans 13 amino acids. Germline loops: CDR1 SGHDT, CDR2 YYEEEE. CDR3 residues: CASSFQGSGELFF. DNA of the CDR3: TGTGCCAGCAGCTTCCAGGGGTCCGGGGAGCTGTTTTTT.

The V gene is TRBV4-2, the J gene TRBJ1-1; 8 nucleotides match TRBD1. The germline V gene encodes CDR1 LGHNA and CDR2 YNFKEQ. V shed 0 bases and J 3 bases; nucleotides not matched to a gene: 0. The CDR3 is 14 amino acids. CDR3 DNA: TGTGCCAGCAGCCAAGAACAGGGGGACACTGAAGCTTTCTTT. Its protein is CASSQEQGDTEAFF.

The chain recombines TRBV9 with TRBJ2-6; no clear D gene. CDR1 and CDR2 (germline): SGDLS, YYNGEE. The CDR3 length is 18 residues. V dropped 0 bases and J dropped 0 bases, with 13 bases sitting between them. CDR3 in amino acids: CASSVAKQESSGANVLTF. CDR3 DNA: TGTGCCAGCAGCGTAGCTAAGCAGGAAAGCTCTGGGGCCAACGTCCTGACTTTC. The whole variable domain, filled in from reference TRBV9 and TRBJ2-6, reads DSGVTQTPKHLITATGQRVTLRCSPRSGDLSVYWYQQSLDQGLQFLIQYYNGEERAKGNILERFSAQQFPDLHSELNLSSLELGDSALYFCASSVAKQESSGANVLTFGAGSRLTVL.

The chain employs TRBV28 and TRBJ1-5; TRBD1 is a possible D gene (6 bases). CDR3 length equals 18 residues. V gave up 2 bases and J gave up 4 bases, with 21 bases separating them. CDR1 MDHEN and CDR2 SYDVKM come from the germline V gene. In DNA form, the CDR3 reads TGTGCCAGCAGTTTAGGGCGGGGGCAGGGGCTGAGAAATCAGCCCCAGCATTTT. This encodes CASSLGRGQGLRNQPQHF.

V is TRBV7-9 and J is TRBJ2-7; D may be TRBD1 (6 bases). CDR3 length: 13 residues. The V and J ends lost 2 bases and 4 bases respectively, with 9 bases between them. Germline loops: CDR1 SEHNR, CDR2 FQNEAQ (reference sequence). The CDR3, as DNA: TGTGCCAGCAGCTTACCACAGGGATACGAGCAGTACTTC. As protein: CASSLPQGYEQYF.

This sequence joins TRBV9 and TRBJ2-7; a possible D gene is TRBD1 (6 bases). Germline-derived CDR1 and CDR2 are SGDLS and YYNGEE. V lost 6 bases and J lost 4, with 17 bases in between. The CDR3 runs 14 residues. The CDR3 spells CASTPGADRYEQYF. As DNA, the CDR3 is TGTGCCAGCACCCCAGGGGCAGACAGATACGAGCAGTACTTC.

This clone has just one count. J is TRBJ2-1 and V is TRBV5-1; 7 nucleotides align to TRBD2. Germline V gives CDR1 SGHRS, CDR2 YFSETQ. J was trimmed by 0 bases and V by 4 bases; bases with no gene match: 7. The CDR3 is made up of 16 amino acids. The CDR3 region is CASSPGTGGSYNEQFF. The DNA of the CDR3 is TGCGCCAGCAGCCCCGGTACGGGGGGCTCCTACAATGAGCAGTTCTTC.

The rearrangement links TRBV10-3 to TRBJ2-1, with D perhaps TRBD2 (7 bases). Germline V CDR1 and CDR2: ENHRY, SYGVKD. The ends were cut back, 4 bases at V and 2 bases at J, with 12 bases in the middle. The CDR3 loop spans 15 amino acids. DNA for the CDR3: TGTGCCATCAGTGGGGGGGAGGGGGCCTACAATGAGCAGTTCTTC. Its protein product is CAISGGEGAYNEQFF.

The chain combines TRBV4-1 with TRBJ2-1; D is perhaps TRBD1 (8 bases). The V gene lost 4 bases and the J gene lost 0 bases, with 13 bases spanning the gap. Germline CDR1 and CDR2: MGHRA and YSYEKL. The CDR3 is 16 residues long. CDR3 in amino acids: CASSLQGGISYNEQFF. The DNA for the CDR3 is TGCGCCAGCAGCCTACAGGGGGGGATCTCCTACAATGAGCAGTTCTTC.

The V gene is TRBV4-3, the J gene TRBJ2-2, with TRBD2 matching 12 bases. V shed 0 bases, J shed 6 bases, and the junction held 14 bases outside the gene matches. CDR1 LGHNA and CDR2 YSLEER come from the germline V gene. The CDR3 has 20 amino acids. The CDR3 DNA sequence: TGCGCCAGCAGCCAAGACCTCTCTAGCGGGAGGGCCGGGTCTCCCGGGGAGCTGTTTTTT. Its translation: CASSQDLSSGRAGSPGELFF.

In this sample, this clone turned up a few times. The chain has TRBV28 and TRBJ1-2; D ambiguous. The CDR3 is 12 residues long. Germline values: CDR1 MDHEN, CDR2 SYDVKM. The V and J ends lost 6 bases and 2 bases respectively, with 7 bases between them. This chain's CDR3 is CASSPLNYGYTF. The CDR3 DNA is TGTGCCAGCAGCCCCCTAAACTATGGCTACACCTTC.

The CDR3 region has the DNA TGTGCCTGGGACACCAAGAGTGGATATCAGCCCCAGCATTTT. Amino acid sequence: CAWDTKSGYQPQHF. This rearrangement joins TRBV30 to TRBJ1-5; D not certain. Trimming stripped 5 bases from V and 5 bases from J, with 16 bases between. This CDR3 spans 14 amino acids. Germline values: CDR1 GTSNPN, CDR2 SVGIG (reference sequence).

The chain couples TRBV28 to TRBJ1-1; the D gene is possibly TRBD1 (5 bases). CDR3 length: 14 residues. Germline-derived CDR1 and CDR2 are MDHEN and SYDVKM. V shed 6 bases and J shed 7 bases, with 18 bases lying between them. CDR3 nucleotide sequence: TGTGCCAGCAGCCCGCCCGGGGGTTTGGGTGAAGCTTTCTTT. It specifies CASSPPGGLGEAFF.

This clone was counted once. V usage is TRBV30 and J usage is TRBJ2-7; 10 positions agree with TRBD2. The germline V gene encodes CDR1 GTSNPN and CDR2 SVGIG (reference sequence). This CDR3 is built from 16 residues. The V segment lost 0 bases and the J segment 5 bases; nucleotides outside the gene matches: 10. The CDR3 sequence is CAWSVDLEREGNEQYF. The CDR3 region has the DNA TGTGCCTGGAGTGTTGATCTGGAGCGGGAGGGTAACGAGCAGTACTTC. The whole variable domain, remainder taken from reference TRBV30 and TRBJ2-7, is SQTIHQWPATLVQPVGSPLSLECTVEGTSNPNLYWYRQAAGRGLQLLFYSVGIGQISSEVPQNLSASRPQDRQFILSSKKLLLSDSGFYLCAWSVDLEREGNEQYFGPGTRLTVT.

The chain uses TRBV29-1 and TRBJ1-2; maybe TRBD1 (6 bases). There are 11 residues in the CDR3. V was clipped by 7 bases and J by 4 bases, with 10 bases between them. Per the germline V gene, CDR1 is SQVTM and CDR2 is ANQGSEA. As DNA, the CDR3 is TGCAGCGCCGCAGGGGCCTATGGCTACACCTTC. Translated, it gives CSAAGAYGYTF.

V gene TRBV9 combines with J gene TRBJ1-1, with TRBD1 matching over 9 bases. V trimming: 0 bases; J trimming: 3 bases; junction bases outside the gene matches: 6. Germline V CDR1 and CDR2: SGDLS, YYNGEE. The CDR3 sequence is 16 residues long. CDR3 region: CASSVAPGDRDTEAFF. The CDR3 DNA sequence: TGTGCCAGCAGCGTAGCCCCGGGGGACAGGGACACTGAAGCTTTCTTT.

V and J are TRBV5-1 and TRBJ1-5; perhaps TRBD1 as D (5 bases). The CDR3 consists of 15 residues. V lost 0 bases, J lost 0 bases, and 7 bases lay in between. Germline values: CDR1 SGHRS, CDR2 YFSETQ. The CDR3 protein is CASSLGTHSNQPQHF. The CDR3 DNA reads as TGCGCCAGCAGCTTGGGGACACATAGCAATCAGCCCCAGCATTTT.

This clone has just one count. This rearrangement joins TRBV2 to TRBJ1-1, with 8 bases aligning to TRBD1. Germline CDR1 reads SNHLY; CDR2 reads FYNNEI. V shed 7 bases, J shed 0 bases, and the junction held 4 bases outside the gene matches. The CDR3 has 14 residues. CDR3 residues: CASIRTGMNTEAFF. CDR3 DNA sequence: TGTGCCAGCATTCGGACAGGGATGAACACTGAAGCTTTCTTT.

The chain is built from TRBV29-1 and TRBJ2-1, with 9 nucleotides matching TRBD2. CDR3 length: 13 residues. CDR1 and CDR2 (germline): SQVTM, ANQGSEA. The CDR3 nucleotides read TGCACCGGAGATCTAGCGGGGTACGGTGAGCAGTTCTTC. It codes for CTGDLAGYGEQFF.